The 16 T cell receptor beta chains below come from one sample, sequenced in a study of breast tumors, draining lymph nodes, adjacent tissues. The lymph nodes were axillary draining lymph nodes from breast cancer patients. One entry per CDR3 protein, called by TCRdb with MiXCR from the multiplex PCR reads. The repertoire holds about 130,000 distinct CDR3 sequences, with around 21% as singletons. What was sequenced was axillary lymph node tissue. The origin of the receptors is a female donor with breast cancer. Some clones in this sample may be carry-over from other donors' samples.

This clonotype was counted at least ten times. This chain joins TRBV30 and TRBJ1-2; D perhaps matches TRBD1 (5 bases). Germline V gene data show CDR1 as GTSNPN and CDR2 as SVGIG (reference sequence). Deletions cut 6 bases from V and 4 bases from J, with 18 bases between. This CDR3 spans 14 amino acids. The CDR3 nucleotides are TGTGCCTGCCAAGATGTGTCCAGGGCCTATGGCTACACCTTC. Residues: CACQDVSRAYGYTF. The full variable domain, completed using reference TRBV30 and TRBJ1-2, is SQTIHQWPATLVQPVGSPLSLECTVEGTSNPNLYWYRQAAGRGLQLLFYSVGIGQISSEVPQNLSASRPQDRQFILSSKKLLLSDSGFYLCACQDVSRAYGYTFGSGTRLTVV.

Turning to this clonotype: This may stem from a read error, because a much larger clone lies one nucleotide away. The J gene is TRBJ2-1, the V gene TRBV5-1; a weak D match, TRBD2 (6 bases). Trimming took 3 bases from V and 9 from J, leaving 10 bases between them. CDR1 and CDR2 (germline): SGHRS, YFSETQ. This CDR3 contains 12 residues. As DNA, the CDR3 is TGCGCCAGCAGCTCGGAGGGAGTTGAGCAGTTCTTC. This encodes CASSSEGVEQFF.

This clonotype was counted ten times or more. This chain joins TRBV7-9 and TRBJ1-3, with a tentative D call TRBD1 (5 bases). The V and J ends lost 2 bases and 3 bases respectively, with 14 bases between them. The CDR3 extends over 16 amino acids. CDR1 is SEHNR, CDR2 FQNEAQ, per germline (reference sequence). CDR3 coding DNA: TGTGCCAGCAGCTTATCTGGGGGTATACTTGGAAACACCATATATTTT. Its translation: CASSLSGGILGNTIYF.

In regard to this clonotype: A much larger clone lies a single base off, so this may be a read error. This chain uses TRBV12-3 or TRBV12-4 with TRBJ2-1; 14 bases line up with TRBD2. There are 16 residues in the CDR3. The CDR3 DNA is TGTGCCAACAGTTCCCCGGGGACTAGCGGGAGTGGAGTTGAGTTCTTC. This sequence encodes CANSSPGTSGSGVEFF.

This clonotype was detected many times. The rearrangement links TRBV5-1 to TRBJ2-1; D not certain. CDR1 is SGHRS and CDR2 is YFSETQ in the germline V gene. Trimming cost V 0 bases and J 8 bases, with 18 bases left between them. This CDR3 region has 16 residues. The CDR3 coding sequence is TGCGCCAGCAGCTTGGGTCGTCCCCAGCCTACTCATGAGCAGTTCTTC. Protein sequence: CASSLGRPQPTHEQFF.

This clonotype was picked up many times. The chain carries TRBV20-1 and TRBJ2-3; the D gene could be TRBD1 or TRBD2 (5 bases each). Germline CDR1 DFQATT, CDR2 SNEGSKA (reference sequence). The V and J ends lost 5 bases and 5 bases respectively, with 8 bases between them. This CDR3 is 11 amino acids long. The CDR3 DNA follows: TGCAGTGCTCCGGGGCTAGATACGCAGTATTTT. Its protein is CSAPGLDTQYF.

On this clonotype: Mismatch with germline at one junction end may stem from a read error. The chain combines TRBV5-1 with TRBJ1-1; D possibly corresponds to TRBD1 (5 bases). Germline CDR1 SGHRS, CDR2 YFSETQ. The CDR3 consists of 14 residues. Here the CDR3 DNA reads TGCGCCAGCGGCTTGCCTACAGGGAACACTGAAGCTTTCTTT. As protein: CASGLPTGNTEAFF.

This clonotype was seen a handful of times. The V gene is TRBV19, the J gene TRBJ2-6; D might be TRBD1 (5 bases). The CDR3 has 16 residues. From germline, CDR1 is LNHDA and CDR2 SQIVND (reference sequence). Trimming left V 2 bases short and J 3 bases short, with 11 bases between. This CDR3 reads CASSITDSSGANVLTF. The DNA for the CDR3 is TGTGCCAGTAGTATAACCGACAGTAGTGGGGCCAACGTCCTGACTTTC. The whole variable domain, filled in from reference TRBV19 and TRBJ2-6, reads DGGITQSPKYLFRKEGQNVTLSCEQNLNHDAMYWYRQDPGQGLRLIYYSQIVNDFQKGDIAEGYSVSREKKESFPLTVTSAQKNPTAFYLCASSITDSSGANVLTFGAGSRLTVL.

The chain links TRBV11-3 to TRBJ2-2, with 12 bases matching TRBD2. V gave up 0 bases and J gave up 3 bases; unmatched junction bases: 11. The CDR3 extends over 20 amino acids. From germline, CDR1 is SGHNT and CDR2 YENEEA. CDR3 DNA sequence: TGTGCCAGCAGCTTAGATCGGGGTCTAGCGGGAGGGCCACACACCGGGGAGCTGTTTTTT. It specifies CASSLDRGLAGGPHTGELFF.

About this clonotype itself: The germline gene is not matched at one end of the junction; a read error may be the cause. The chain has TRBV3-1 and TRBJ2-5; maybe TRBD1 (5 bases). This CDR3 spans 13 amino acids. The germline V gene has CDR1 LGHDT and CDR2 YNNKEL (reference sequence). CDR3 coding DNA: TGTGCCAGCAGCCCCGGACACCAAGGGACCCAGTACTTC. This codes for CASSPGHQGTQYF.

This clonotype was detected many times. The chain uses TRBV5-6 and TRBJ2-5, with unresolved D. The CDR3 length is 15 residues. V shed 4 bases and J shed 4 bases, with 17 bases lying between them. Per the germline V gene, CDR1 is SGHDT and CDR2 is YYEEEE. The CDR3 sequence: CASSPRTMGGETQYF. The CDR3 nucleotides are TGTGCCAGCAGCCCCCGGACCATGGGTGGAGAGACCCAGTACTTC.

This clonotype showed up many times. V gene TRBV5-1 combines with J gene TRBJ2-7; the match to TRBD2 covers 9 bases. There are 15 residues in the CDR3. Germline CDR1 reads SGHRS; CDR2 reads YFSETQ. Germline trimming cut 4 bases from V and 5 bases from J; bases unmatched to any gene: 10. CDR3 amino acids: CASSGSGSVVNEQYF. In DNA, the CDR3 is TGCGCCAGCAGCGGTAGCGGGAGCGTTGTTAACGAGCAGTACTTC.

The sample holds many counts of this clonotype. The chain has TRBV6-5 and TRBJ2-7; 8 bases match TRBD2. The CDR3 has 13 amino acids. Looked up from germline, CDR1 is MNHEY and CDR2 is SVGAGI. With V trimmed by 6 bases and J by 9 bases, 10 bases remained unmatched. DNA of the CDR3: TGTGCCAGCAGCCCAGCGGGAGAAGGAGGGCAGTACTTC. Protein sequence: CASSPAGEGGQYF.

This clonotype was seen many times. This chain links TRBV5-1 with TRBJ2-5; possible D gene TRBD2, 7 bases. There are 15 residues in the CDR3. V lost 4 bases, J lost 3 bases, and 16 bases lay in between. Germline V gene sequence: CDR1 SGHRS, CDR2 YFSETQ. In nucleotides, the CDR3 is TGCGCCAGCAGCCTGTCTAGGGGGGGGAAAGAGACCCAGTACTTC. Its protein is CASSLSRGGKETQYF.

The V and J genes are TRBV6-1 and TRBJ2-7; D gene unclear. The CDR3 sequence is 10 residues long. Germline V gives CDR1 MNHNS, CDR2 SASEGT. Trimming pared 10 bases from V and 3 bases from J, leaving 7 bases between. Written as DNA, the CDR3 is TGTGCCACCCGGCACTACGAGCAGTACTTC. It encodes CATRHYEQYF.

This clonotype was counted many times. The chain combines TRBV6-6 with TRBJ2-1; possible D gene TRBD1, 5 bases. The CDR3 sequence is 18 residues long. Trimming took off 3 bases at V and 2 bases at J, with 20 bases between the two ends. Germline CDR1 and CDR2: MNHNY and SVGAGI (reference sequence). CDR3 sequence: CASSYSKGVGTAYNEQFF. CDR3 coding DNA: TGTGCCAGCAGTTATTCGAAAGGGGTAGGAACGGCCTACAATGAGCAGTTCTTC.